These 9 T cell receptor beta chains share one sample of origin, sequenced in a study of T cells in Graves' hyperthyroidism and ophthalmopathy. Researchers amplified the TCR beta CDR3 regions from RNA transcripts. The HTBI set primed first-round TCR CDR3 RT-PCR. TCRdb ran MiXCR on the multiplex PCR reads and lists one entry per CDR3 protein. This sample has approximately 330,000 distinct CDR3 sequences, with 15% to 20% found just once. Sequenced: blood. The receptors were sampled from a woman in her forties or fifties with Graves' hyperthyroidism.

The chain is built from TRBV2 and TRBJ1-5; TRBD1 aligns across 8 bases. V was clipped by 6 bases and J by 0 bases; unmatched bases: 7. This CDR3 comprises 16 residues. Germline loops: CDR1 SNHLY, CDR2 FYNNEI. CDR3 nucleotides: TGTGCCAGCAGACCTGACAGGGGATATAGCAATCAGCCCCAGCATTTT. It yields the protein CASRPDRGYSNQPQHF.

The table lists this clonotype with many counts. The V and J genes are TRBV5-5 and TRBJ2-2; 7 bases align to TRBD2. This CDR3 spans 17 amino acids. CDR1 is SGHKS and CDR2 is YYEKEE in the germline V gene (reference sequence). Trimming at V came to 4 bases and at J to 4 bases, leaving 13 bases not matched to a gene. The CDR3 protein is CASSTNLAGRFTGELFF. The CDR3 DNA reads as TGTGCCAGCAGCACAAACCTAGCCGGGAGGTTCACCGGGGAGCTGTTTTTT. Variable domain in full (rest from reference TRBV5-5 and TRBJ2-2): DAGVTQSPTHLIKTRGQQVTLRCSPISGHKSVSWYQQVLGQGPQFIFQYYEKEERGRGNFPDRFSARQFPNYSSELNVNALLLGDSALYLCASSTNLAGRFTGELFFGEGSRLTVL.

This clonotype showed up many times. The chain carries TRBV20-1 and TRBJ1-1; no firm D call. Trimming left V 0 bases short and J 4 bases short, with 9 bases between. Germline V gives CDR1 DFQATT, CDR2 SNEGSKA (reference sequence). The CDR3 length is 13 residues. CDR3 in DNA: TGCAGTGCTAGAGATCTGGAGGGCACTGAAGCTTTCTTT. Its protein product is CSARDLEGTEAFF.

This clonotype came up many times. For the CDR3, the DNA is TGTGCCAGCAGCCCGCGGAGAGACACTGAAGCTTTCTTT. Translated: CASSPRRDTEAFF. The chain combines TRBV7-2 with TRBJ1-1; D remains ambiguous. Looked up from germline, CDR1 is SGHTA and CDR2 is FQGNSA. The CDR3 consists of 13 residues. V was trimmed by 5 bases and J by 3 bases, leaving 10 bases between them.

In DNA form, the CDR3 reads TGTGCCAGCAGCCCGTTGGGAGCGTCCTACAATGAGCAGTTCTTC. It codes for CASSPLGASYNEQFF. V usage is TRBV9 and J usage is TRBJ2-1; TRBD2 is a possible D gene (5 bases). Germline-derived CDR1 and CDR2 are SGDLS and YYNGEE. Between the trimmed V and J ends, which lost 4 bases and 1 base, there was a span of 12 bases. The CDR3 runs 15 residues.

This clonotype has just a few counts. The chain recombines TRBV20-1 with TRBJ1-1, with 7 bases fitting TRBD1. The length of the CDR3 is 14 residues. V lost 6 bases, J lost 1 base, and 8 bases stayed unmatched. The germline gives CDR1 DFQATT, CDR2 SNEGSKA (reference sequence). CDR3 sequence: CSARQGEGNTEAFF. In DNA form, the CDR3 reads TGCAGTGCCCGACAGGGCGAGGGGAACACTGAAGCTTTCTTT.

This clonotype has at least ten counts. J is TRBJ2-3 and V is TRBV20-1; 11 bases are shared with TRBD2. CDR1 DFQATT and CDR2 SNEGSKA come from the germline V gene (reference sequence). The CDR3 loop spans 15 amino acids. The junction had 5 bases not matched to a gene; V was cut back by 1 base and J by 5 bases. CDR3 DNA: TGCAGTGCTAGAGCCGGGACTAGCGGTCGAGATACGCAGTATTTT. Translation gives CSARAGTSGRDTQYF.

This clonotype was seen a few times. The gene calls are TRBV11-1 and TRBJ2-2; the D gene is possibly TRBD1 (6 bases). Trimming stripped 6 bases from V and 2 bases from J, with 16 bases between. CDR1 is SGHAT, CDR2 FQDESV, per germline (reference sequence). The CDR3 length is 16 residues. The CDR3 DNA follows: TGTGCCAGCAGATCTACCCGGACAGAAAACACCGGGGAGCTGTTTTTT. Translated, it gives CASRSTRTENTGELFF. Combining the CDR3 with reference TRBV11-1 and TRBJ2-2 gives the whole variable domain EAEVAQSPRYKITEKSQAVAFWCDPISGHATLYWYRQILGQGPELLVQFQDESVVDDSQLPKDRFSAERLKGVDSTLKIQPAELGDSAMYLCASRSTRTENTGELFFGEGSRLTVL.

This clonotype was seen only a few times. The rearrangement uses TRBV29-1 and TRBJ2-7, with D possibly being TRBD1 or TRBD2 (5 bases each). Trimming took 6 bases from V and 5 from J, leaving 14 bases between them. From germline, CDR1 is SQVTM and CDR2 ANQGSEA. The length of the CDR3 is 12 residues. The CDR3 here is CSVSGPGDEQYF. Here the CDR3 DNA reads TGCAGCGTCTCGGGACCCGGCGACGAGCAGTACTTC.